These T cell receptor beta chains were read from a single sample in a study of OX40 agonist ivuxolimab in advanced cancers. Generated by immunoSEQ multiplex PCR, the TCRdb table keeps only in-frame clones and is missing some. The sample holds tens of thousands of clones, about 89% seen once. Sequencing was performed on CD4+ or CD8+ T cells sorted from blood, taken in a trial of the OX40 agonist ivuxolimab. The receptors here all came from an adult with an advanced solid tumor such as melanoma, head and neck, liver or kidney cancer. The CDR3 runs from the conserved cysteine through the conserved F or W. A D gene is named only where the DNA matches it firmly. The size field is filled for only some rows; it gives once, few, many or a size class.

v_call: TRBV5-1
d_call: .
j_call: TRBJ1-2
clone_size: .
cdr3_nt: TGCGCCAGCAGCTCGGGTCTGAACTATGGCTACACCTTC
cdr3_aa: CASSSGLNYGYTF

v_call: TRBV27
d_call: .
j_call: TRBJ2-7
clone_size: .
cdr3_nt: TGTGCCAGCAGTTTATCATGGAGATCCTACGAGCAGTACTTC
cdr3_aa: CASSLSWRSYEQYF

v_call: TRBV23-1
d_call: .
j_call: TRBJ1-5
clone_size: .
cdr3_nt: TGCGCCAGCAGTAATCGCCGACAGGCCCACAATCAGCCCCAGCATTTT
cdr3_aa: CASSNRRQAHNQPQHF

v_call: TRBV15
d_call: .
j_call: TRBJ2-1
clone_size: .
cdr3_nt: TGTGCCACCAGCAGAGAGGAGGCTTACAATGAGCAGTTCTTC
cdr3_aa: CATSREEAYNEQFF

v_call: TRBV7-2
d_call: .
j_call: TRBJ2-3
clone_size: .
cdr3_nt: TGTGCCAGCAGCTCGGGGGTGGGCATAGCGACCTACACAGATACGCAGTATTTT
cdr3_aa: CASSSGVGIATYTDTQYF

v_call: TRBV4-1
d_call: .
j_call: TRBJ1-2
clone_size: .
cdr3_nt: TGCGCCAGCAGCCATCCCGGTGGCAGGAAGAACTATGGCTACACCTTC
cdr3_aa: CASSHPGGRKNYGYTF

v_call: TRBV11-2
d_call: .
j_call: TRBJ2-2
clone_size: .
cdr3_nt: TGTGCCAGCAGCATCAGGGGTTCGGACACCGGGGAGCTGTTTTTT
cdr3_aa: CASSIRGSDTGELFF

v_call: TRBV25-1
d_call: .
j_call: TRBJ1-2
clone_size: .
cdr3_nt: TGTGCCAGCAGTGAATACAGCTATGGCTACACCTTC
cdr3_aa: CASSEYSYGYTF

v_call: TRBV4-3
d_call: TRBD2
j_call: TRBJ2-3
clone_size: .
cdr3_nt: TGCGCCAGCAGCCAAGTGCGGGAGGGTACGCAGTATTTT
cdr3_aa: CASSQVREGTQYF

v_call: TRBV11-2
d_call: TRBD2
j_call: TRBJ2-7
clone_size: .
cdr3_nt: TGTGCCAGCAGCTTAGCCGGGACTAGTCGTTCCTACGAGCAGTACTTC
cdr3_aa: CASSLAGTSRSYEQYF

v_call: TRBV5-1
d_call: .
j_call: TRBJ2-3
clone_size: once
cdr3_nt: TGCGCCAGCAGCCCTGGGGACGCCGATCGGCAGTATTTT
cdr3_aa: CASSPGDADRQYF

v_call: TRBV11-2
d_call: TRBD2
j_call: TRBJ2-1
clone_size: .
cdr3_nt: TGTGCCAGCAGCTCGAGTAGACTAGCGACTGAGCAGTTCTTC
cdr3_aa: CASSSSRLATEQFF

v_call: TRBV19
d_call: .
j_call: TRBJ1-2
clone_size: .
cdr3_nt: TGTGCCAGTAGTATAGATCCCCGTCCCAGGAACTATGGCTACACCTTC
cdr3_aa: CASSIDPRPRNYGYTF

v_call: TRBV7-2
d_call: .
j_call: TRBJ2-7
clone_size: .
cdr3_nt: TGTGCCAGCAGCGCTGGACTGCAGAGCTCCTACGAGCAGTACTTC
cdr3_aa: CASSAGLQSSYEQYF

v_call: TRBV28
d_call: .
j_call: TRBJ1-2
clone_size: .
cdr3_nt: TGTGCCACAATACAACCGGGACACAACTATGGCTACACCTTC
cdr3_aa: CATIQPGHNYGYTF

v_call: TRBV10-3
d_call: TRBD1
j_call: TRBJ2-7
clone_size: .
cdr3_nt: TGTGCCACCGGGACAGTAGTCTACGAGCAGTACTTC
cdr3_aa: CATGTVVYEQYF

v_call: TRBV19
d_call: TRBD1
j_call: TRBJ1-4
clone_size: .
cdr3_nt: TGTGCCAGTAGCCCCAACAGGGGTGAAAAACTGTTTTTT
cdr3_aa: CASSPNRGEKLFF

v_call: TRBV5-1
d_call: .
j_call: TRBJ1-1
clone_size: .
cdr3_nt: TGCGCCAGCAGCGCACGACAGGCAGACACTGAAGCTTTCTTT
cdr3_aa: CASSARQADTEAFF

v_call: TRBV27
d_call: .
j_call: TRBJ1-1
clone_size: .
cdr3_nt: TGTGCCAGTCGTAGACGTGTAATGGGGAACACTGAAGCTTTCTTT
cdr3_aa: CASRRRVMGNTEAFF

v_call: TRBV5-6
d_call: .
j_call: TRBJ2-5
clone_size: once
cdr3_nt: TGTGCCAGCAGCTTCGGACGGGGTGAGACCCAGTACTTC
cdr3_aa: CASSFGRGETQYF

v_call: TRBV28
d_call: TRBD2
j_call: TRBJ2-7
clone_size: .
cdr3_nt: TGTGCCAGCAGAGGGACTAGCTCCTACGAGCAGTACTTC
cdr3_aa: CASRGTSSYEQYF

v_call: TRBV28
d_call: .
j_call: TRBJ1-5
clone_size: .
cdr3_nt: TGTGCCAGCAGTTTAATAGGGGGCAATCAGCCCCAGCATTTT
cdr3_aa: CASSLIGGNQPQHF

v_call: TRBV6-1
d_call: .
j_call: TRBJ1-1
clone_size: .
cdr3_nt: TGTGCCAGCAGTACGGGGGCCTGGAGAAACACTGAAGCTTTCTTT
cdr3_aa: CASSTGAWRNTEAFF

v_call: TRBV11-3
d_call: TRBD1
j_call: TRBJ1-2
clone_size: few
cdr3_nt: TGTGCCAGCAGCTTAGAGGGACAGGGGACCTATGGCTACACCTTC
cdr3_aa: CASSLEGQGTYGYTF

v_call: TRBV4-1
d_call: .
j_call: TRBJ2-3
clone_size: once
cdr3_nt: TGCGCCAGCAGCGAGAGTAGGGCCAGGGCCACAGATACGCAGTATTTT
cdr3_aa: CASSESRARATDTQYF

v_call: TRBV19
d_call: .
j_call: TRBJ2-7
clone_size: .
cdr3_nt: TGTGCCAGTAGTATAAGTGGGGGGGCACCGACCTACGAGCAGTACTTC
cdr3_aa: CASSISGGAPTYEQYF

v_call: TRBV10-3
d_call: .
j_call: TRBJ2-7
clone_size: .
cdr3_nt: TGTGCCATCAGTGAGTTTTCAGACTACGAGCAGTACTTC
cdr3_aa: CAISEFSDYEQYF

v_call: TRBV7-2
d_call: TRBD2
j_call: TRBJ2-3
clone_size: .
cdr3_nt: TGTGCCAGCAGCCCCCGGACTAGCGGCACAGATACGCAGTATTTT
cdr3_aa: CASSPRTSGTDTQYF

v_call: TRBV19
d_call: .
j_call: TRBJ1-5
clone_size: .
cdr3_nt: TGTGCCAGTAGTATCACGACAGACTTTAGCAATCAGCCCCAGCATTTT
cdr3_aa: CASSITTDFSNQPQHF

v_call: TRBV5-5
d_call: .
j_call: TRBJ2-3
clone_size: .
cdr3_nt: TGTGCCAGCAGCGAGGGGAGCACAGATACGCAGTATTTT
cdr3_aa: CASSEGSTDTQYF

v_call: TRBV6-1
d_call: .
j_call: TRBJ2-5
clone_size: once
cdr3_nt: TGTGCCAGCAGTAAAGGGTGGGGGCAGGAGACCCAGTACTTC
cdr3_aa: CASSKGWGQETQYF

v_call: TRBV7-9
d_call: .
j_call: TRBJ2-1
clone_size: .
cdr3_nt: TGTGCCAGCAGCTTAGGGCAATGGCAGCAGTTCTTC
cdr3_aa: CASSLGQWQQFF

v_call: TRBV2
d_call: .
j_call: TRBJ2-6
clone_size: .
cdr3_nt: TGTGCCAGCAGTTGGGACGGGCGACTTGGGGCCAACGTCCTGACTTTC
cdr3_aa: CASSWDGRLGANVLTF

v_call: TRBV6-1
d_call: TRBD2
j_call: TRBJ2-7
clone_size: .
cdr3_nt: TGTGCCAGCTCGCTAGCGGGACTTGACGAGCAGTACTTC
cdr3_aa: CASSLAGLDEQYF

v_call: TRBV6-4
d_call: .
j_call: TRBJ2-1
clone_size: .
cdr3_nt: TGTGCCAGCAGTGGGGGCGCGGACAGCAATGAGCAGTTCTTC
cdr3_aa: CASSGGADSNEQFF

v_call: TRBV6-1
d_call: .
j_call: TRBJ2-7
clone_size: .
cdr3_nt: TGTGCCAGCAGTGAAGGAGACGGAGCCTACGAGCAGTACTTC
cdr3_aa: CASSEGDGAYEQYF

v_call: TRBV2
d_call: .
j_call: TRBJ2-5
clone_size: once
cdr3_nt: TGTGCCAGCAGTGAGGGCCTACAAGAGACCCAGTACTTC
cdr3_aa: CASSEGLQETQYF

v_call: TRBV7-2
d_call: .
j_call: TRBJ2-3
clone_size: .
cdr3_nt: TGTGCCAGCAGCTTAGGTCTAGTATGGGGGATGGGCTCAGATACGCAGTATTTT
cdr3_aa: CASSLGLVWGMGSDTQYF

v_call: TRBV18
d_call: TRBD1
j_call: TRBJ2-7
clone_size: once
cdr3_nt: TGTGCCAGCTCACAATACCGGGACAGGACCTACGAGCAGTACTTC
cdr3_aa: CASSQYRDRTYEQYF

v_call: TRBV5-1
d_call: .
j_call: TRBJ1-1
clone_size: .
cdr3_nt: TGCGCCAGCAGCTTGTGGGGGCAGGGCACTGAAGCTTTCTTT
cdr3_aa: CASSLWGQGTEAFF

v_call: TRBV5-6
d_call: .
j_call: TRBJ2-7
clone_size: .
cdr3_nt: TGTGCCAGCAGCTTTGCCTACGAGCAGTACTTC
cdr3_aa: CASSFAYEQYF

v_call: TRBV5-4
d_call: TRBD2
j_call: TRBJ2-2
clone_size: .
cdr3_nt: TGTGCCAGCAGCTGGACTAGCGGGGGAGCGAACACCGGGGAGCTGTTTTTT
cdr3_aa: CASSWTSGGANTGELFF

v_call: TRBV19
d_call: .
j_call: TRBJ1-4
clone_size: .
cdr3_nt: TGTGCCAGTACCTCAAGGGGTTTTCACGAAAAACTGTTTTTT
cdr3_aa: CASTSRGFHEKLFF

v_call: TRBV29-1
d_call: TRBD2
j_call: TRBJ2-2
clone_size: .
cdr3_nt: TGCAGCGTCCGAGCGGGATCGAACACCGGGGAGCTGTTTTTT
cdr3_aa: CSVRAGSNTGELFF